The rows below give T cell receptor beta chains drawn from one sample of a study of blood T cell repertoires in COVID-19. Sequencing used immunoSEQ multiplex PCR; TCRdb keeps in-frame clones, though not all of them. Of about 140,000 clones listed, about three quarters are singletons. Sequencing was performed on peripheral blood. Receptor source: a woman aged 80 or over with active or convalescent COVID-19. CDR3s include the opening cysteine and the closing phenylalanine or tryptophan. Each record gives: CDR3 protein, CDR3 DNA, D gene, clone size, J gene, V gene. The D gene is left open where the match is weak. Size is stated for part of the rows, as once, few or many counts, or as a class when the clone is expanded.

CDR3aa: CASSLRGGGAGSEQFF; CDR3nt: TGTGCCAGCAGCTTGAGGGGTGGGGGCGCAGGTTCTGAGCAGTTCTTC; d_gene: NA; abundance: NA; j_gene: TRBJ2-1; v_gene: TRBV7-3
CDR3aa: CASSKKARTGEYNEQFF; CDR3nt: TGTGCCAGCAGCAAAAAGGCCAGGACAGGGGAATACAATGAGCAGTTCTTC; d_gene: NA; abundance: NA; j_gene: TRBJ2-1; v_gene: TRBV21-1
CDR3aa: CASSAAAGIFNQPQHF; CDR3nt: TGTGCCAGCAGTGCTGCGGCAGGGATTTTCAATCAGCCCCAGCATTTT; d_gene: NA; abundance: once; j_gene: TRBJ1-5; v_gene: TRBV28
CDR3aa: CASSIGRQGFGEQYF; CDR3nt: TGCGCCAGCAGCATTGGACGACAGGGCTTCGGCGAGCAGTACTTC; d_gene: TRBD1; abundance: NA; j_gene: TRBJ2-7; v_gene: TRBV5-1
CDR3aa: CASSSLSGDTEAFF; CDR3nt: TGCGCCAGCAGCTCCTTGTCCGGGGACACTGAAGCTTTCTTT; d_gene: NA; abundance: few; j_gene: TRBJ1-1; v_gene: TRBV5-1
CDR3aa: CASSNLGGGTDTQYF; CDR3nt: TGTGCCAGCAGCAACCTAGGCGGGGGCACAGATACGCAGTATTTT; d_gene: NA; abundance: few; j_gene: TRBJ2-3; v_gene: TRBV7-2
CDR3aa: CASSESKGHPNTEAFF; CDR3nt: TGTGCCAGCAGTGAATCCAAGGGACACCCGAACACTGAAGCTTTCTTT; d_gene: NA; abundance: NA; j_gene: TRBJ1-1; v_gene: TRBV25-1
CDR3aa: CATSIHRGGEKLFF; CDR3nt: TGTGCCACCAGCATTCACAGGGGAGGTGAAAAACTGTTTTTT; d_gene: TRBD1; abundance: once; j_gene: TRBJ1-4; v_gene: TRBV15
CDR3aa: CSASGSSGGKGQGEQFF; CDR3nt: TGCAGTGCTAGTGGGTCTAGCGGGGGCAAAGGGCAGGGTGAGCAGTTCTTC; d_gene: TRBD2; abundance: NA; j_gene: TRBJ2-1; v_gene: TRBV20-1
CDR3aa: CASSPPSGFTEAFF; CDR3nt: TGTGCCAGCAGTCCACCGTCAGGGTTTACTGAAGCTTTCTTT; d_gene: NA; abundance: NA; j_gene: TRBJ1-1; v_gene: TRBV2
CDR3aa: CAISEPGSGEYNEQFF; CDR3nt: TGTGCCATCAGTGAGCCGGGGAGCGGGGAGTACAATGAGCAGTTCTTC; d_gene: TRBD2; abundance: NA; j_gene: TRBJ2-1; v_gene: TRBV10-3
CDR3aa: CASSRTGYGNTIYF; CDR3nt: TGTGCCAGCAGCCGGACAGGTTACGGAAACACCATATATTTT; d_gene: TRBD1; abundance: NA; j_gene: TRBJ1-3; v_gene: TRBV7-9
CDR3aa: CASSVAIGGPTDTQYF; CDR3nt: TGTGCCAGCAGCGTAGCCATCGGGGGGCCCACAGATACGCAGTATTTT; d_gene: NA; abundance: NA; j_gene: TRBJ2-3; v_gene: TRBV9
CDR3aa: CASSYRDRGGYTF; CDR3nt: TGTGCCAGCAGCTACCGGGACAGAGGTGGCTACACCTTC; d_gene: TRBD1; abundance: NA; j_gene: TRBJ1-2; v_gene: TRBV3-1/TRBV3-2
CDR3aa: CASMGQGRAGYTF; CDR3nt: TGTGCCAGTATGGGACAGGGGAGAGCTGGCTACACCTTC; d_gene: TRBD1; abundance: few; j_gene: TRBJ1-2; v_gene: TRBV19
CDR3aa: CASSQEGSYSNQPQHF; CDR3nt: TGCGCCAGCAGCCAAGAGGGTAGCTATAGCAATCAGCCCCAGCATTTT; d_gene: NA; abundance: NA; j_gene: TRBJ1-5; v_gene: TRBV4-1
CDR3aa: CASSKVNRTGVNYEQYF; CDR3nt: TGTGCCAGCAGCAAAGTAAATAGGACAGGGGTAAACTACGAGCAGTACTTC; d_gene: NA; abundance: NA; j_gene: TRBJ2-7; v_gene: TRBV21-1
CDR3aa: CSVVGQGTGEQYF; CDR3nt: TGCAGCGTTGTGGGACAGGGAACTGGCGAGCAGTACTTC; d_gene: TRBD1; abundance: NA; j_gene: TRBJ2-7; v_gene: TRBV29-1
CDR3aa: CASSRIPTSPGQWNTEAFF; CDR3nt: TGTGCCAGCAGCCGAATCCCAACGTCCCCGGGACAGTGGAACACTGAAGCTTTCTTT; d_gene: TRBD1; abundance: NA; j_gene: TRBJ1-1; v_gene: TRBV14
CDR3aa: CASSTRLNEKLFF; CDR3nt: TGTGCCAGTAGTACCAGGCTTAATGAAAAACTGTTTTTT; d_gene: NA; abundance: NA; j_gene: TRBJ1-4; v_gene: TRBV19
CDR3aa: CASSESQLVGLNIDTQYF; CDR3nt: TGTGCCAGCAGTGAAAGCCAATTGGTGGGACTTAACATTGATACGCAGTATTTT; d_gene: NA; abundance: NA; j_gene: TRBJ2-3; v_gene: TRBV6-1
CDR3aa: CASSAGTLEQYF; CDR3nt: TGCGCCAGCAGTGCCGGGACACTCGAGCAGTACTTC; d_gene: NA; abundance: NA; j_gene: TRBJ2-7; v_gene: TRBV4-1
CDR3aa: CASSRQSGNTIYF; CDR3nt: TGTGCCAGTAGCAGACAGTCTGGAAACACCATATATTTT; d_gene: NA; abundance: NA; j_gene: TRBJ1-3; v_gene: TRBV19
CDR3aa: CAISESTGGETQYF; CDR3nt: TGTGCCATCAGTGAGTCCACAGGGGGAGAGACCCAGTACTTC; d_gene: TRBD1; abundance: NA; j_gene: TRBJ2-5; v_gene: TRBV10-3
CDR3aa: CAIRRGLKETQYF; CDR3nt: TGTGCCATACGAAGGGGGCTTAAAGAGACCCAGTACTTC; d_gene: TRBD1; abundance: NA; j_gene: TRBJ2-5; v_gene: TRBV6-5
CDR3aa: CASSSGTGTRSYEQYF; CDR3nt: TGCGCCAGCAGCTCGGGGACAGGGACAAGGTCCTACGAGCAGTACTTC; d_gene: TRBD1; abundance: NA; j_gene: TRBJ2-7; v_gene: TRBV5-1
CDR3aa: CASSPDGTGKAFF; CDR3nt: TGTGCCAGCTCACCGGACGGAACGGGGAAAGCTTTCTTT; d_gene: NA; abundance: NA; j_gene: TRBJ1-1; v_gene: TRBV18